In its sample, the clone carrying this T cell receptor (beta chain) was seen a few times. The source of the sample is a study of cytomegalovirus exposure and HLA in healthy donors. The PCR contained 60 Vbeta and 13 Jbeta primers. The data were produced by immunoSEQ multiplex PCR, yet TCRdb's version contains in-frame clones alone and is incomplete. This table holds fewer than 250,000 clones, about four fifths found once. V was pared by 1 base and J by 4 bases, with 10 bases of the junction left unmatched. Per the germline V gene, CDR1 is SGHRS and CDR2 is YFSETQ. CDR3 length: 17 residues. Sequenced: PBMCs. The sequence derives from a woman between 45 and 60 years old in good health and CMV-seropositive. The chain recombines TRBV5-1 with TRBJ2-1; 8 bases are a match to TRBD1. The CDR3 loop is CASSLPTGQGPYNEQFF. For the CDR3, the DNA is TGCGCCAGCAGCTTGCCCACCGGACAGGGACCTTACAATGAGCAGTTCTTC.